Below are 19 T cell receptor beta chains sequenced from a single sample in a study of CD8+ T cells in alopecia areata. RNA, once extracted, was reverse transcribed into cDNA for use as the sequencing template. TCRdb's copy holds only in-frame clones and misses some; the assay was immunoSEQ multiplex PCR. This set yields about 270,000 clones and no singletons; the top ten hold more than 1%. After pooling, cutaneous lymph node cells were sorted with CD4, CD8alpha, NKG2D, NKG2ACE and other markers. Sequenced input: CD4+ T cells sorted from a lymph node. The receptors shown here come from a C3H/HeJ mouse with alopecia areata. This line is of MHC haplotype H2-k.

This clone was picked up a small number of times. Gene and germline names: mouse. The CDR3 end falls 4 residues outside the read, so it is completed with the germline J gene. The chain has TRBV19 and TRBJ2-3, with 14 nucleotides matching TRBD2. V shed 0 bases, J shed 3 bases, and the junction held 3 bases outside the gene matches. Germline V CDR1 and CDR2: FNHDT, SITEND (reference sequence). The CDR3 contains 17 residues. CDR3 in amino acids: CASSIGDWGGAAETLYF. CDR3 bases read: TGTGCCAGCAGTATAGGGGACTGGGGGGGCGCGGCAGAA.

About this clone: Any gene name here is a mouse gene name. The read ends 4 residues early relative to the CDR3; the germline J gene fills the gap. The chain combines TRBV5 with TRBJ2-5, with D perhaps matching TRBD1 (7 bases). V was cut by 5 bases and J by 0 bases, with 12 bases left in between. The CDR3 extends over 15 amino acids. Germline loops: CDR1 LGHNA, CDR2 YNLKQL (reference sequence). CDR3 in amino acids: CASSEGAGNQDTQYF. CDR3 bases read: TGTGCCAGCAGCGAGGGGGCGGGAAACCAAGAC.

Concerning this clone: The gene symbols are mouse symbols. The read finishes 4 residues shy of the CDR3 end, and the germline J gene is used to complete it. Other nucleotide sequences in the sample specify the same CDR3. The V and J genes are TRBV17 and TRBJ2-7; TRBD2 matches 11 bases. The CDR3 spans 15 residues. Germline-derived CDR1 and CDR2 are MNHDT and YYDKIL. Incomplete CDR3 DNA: TGTGCTAGCAGTAGAGGGGGACTGGGGGATTAT. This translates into CASSRGGLGDY. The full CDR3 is CASSRGGLGDYEQYF.

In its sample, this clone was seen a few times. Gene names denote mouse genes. The sequenced part of the CDR3 DNA is TGTGCCAGCAGGACATGGACTGGGGGGGATGCT. It is translated as CASRTWTGGDA. The CDR3 in its entirety is CASRTWTGGDAEQFF. The chain uses TRBV13-1 and TRBJ2-1; TRBD2 matches 12 bases. Read sequence stops 4 residues before the CDR3 end, and the germline J gene provides the missing end. Germline assignment: CDR1 NSHNY and CDR2 SYGAGN. This CDR3 contains 15 residues. After removal of 5 bases from V and 5 bases from J, the junction contained 5 bases not matched to a gene.

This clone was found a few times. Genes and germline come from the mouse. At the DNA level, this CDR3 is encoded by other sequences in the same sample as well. CDR3 DNA, as far as it was read: TGTGCTAGCAGCAGACTGGGGGGGGGTGCAGAA. This encodes CASSRLGGGAE. The entire CDR3 sequence reads CASSRLGGGAETLYF. The V gene is TRBV17, the J gene TRBJ2-3; 11 bases align to TRBD2. The CDR3 end falls 4 residues outside the read, so it is completed with the germline J gene. Unmatched junction bases numbered 3, after V lost 6 bases and J lost 1 base. CDR1 is MNHDT, CDR2 YYDKIL, per germline. The CDR3 covers 15 residues.

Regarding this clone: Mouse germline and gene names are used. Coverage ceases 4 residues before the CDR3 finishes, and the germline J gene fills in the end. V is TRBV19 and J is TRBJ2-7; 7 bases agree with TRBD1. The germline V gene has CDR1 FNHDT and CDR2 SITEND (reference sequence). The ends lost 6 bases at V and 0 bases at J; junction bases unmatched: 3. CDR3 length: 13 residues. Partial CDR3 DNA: TGTGCCAGCACCGACAGGGCCTCCTAT. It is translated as CASTDRASY. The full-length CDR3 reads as CASTDRASYEQYF.

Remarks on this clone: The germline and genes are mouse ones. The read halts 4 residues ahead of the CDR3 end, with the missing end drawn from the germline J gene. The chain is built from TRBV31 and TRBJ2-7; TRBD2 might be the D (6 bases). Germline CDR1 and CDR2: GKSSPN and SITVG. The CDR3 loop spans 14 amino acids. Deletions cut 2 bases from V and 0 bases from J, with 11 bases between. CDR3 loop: CAWSSGVSSYEQYF. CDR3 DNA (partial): TGTGCCTGGAGTTCTGGGGTTAGCTCCTAT.

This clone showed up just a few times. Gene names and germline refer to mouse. The sequenced part of the CDR3 DNA is TGCACCTGCAGTGCAGAATGGGGACAGGTTTCGCCC. Translation gives CTCSAEWGQVSP. The complete CDR3 protein is CTCSAEWGQVSPLYF. The chain is built from TRBV1 and TRBJ1-6, with TRBD1 matching 8 bases. The read ends 3 residues early relative to the CDR3; the germline J gene fills the gap. TRBJ1-6 is an open reading frame, and its role is uncertain. The CDR3 consists of 15 residues. The V segment lost 0 bases and the J segment 9 bases; nucleotides outside the gene matches: 4. CDR1 is NSQYPW and CDR2 is LRSPGD in the germline V gene (reference sequence).

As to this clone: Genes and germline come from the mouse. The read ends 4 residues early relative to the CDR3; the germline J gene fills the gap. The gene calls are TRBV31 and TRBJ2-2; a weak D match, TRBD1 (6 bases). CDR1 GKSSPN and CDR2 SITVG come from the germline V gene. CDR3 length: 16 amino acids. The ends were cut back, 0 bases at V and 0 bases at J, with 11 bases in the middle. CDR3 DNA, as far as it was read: TGTGCCTGGAGTCTAGGGACATCCGCAAACACCGGG. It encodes CAWSLGTSANTG. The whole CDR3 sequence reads CAWSLGTSANTGQLYF.

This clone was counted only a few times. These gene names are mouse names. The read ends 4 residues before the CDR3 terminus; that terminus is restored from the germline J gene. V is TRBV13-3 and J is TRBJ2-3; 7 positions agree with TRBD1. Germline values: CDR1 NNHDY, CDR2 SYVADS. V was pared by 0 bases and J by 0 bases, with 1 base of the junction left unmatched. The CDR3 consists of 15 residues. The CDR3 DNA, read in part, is TGTGCCAGCAGTGATGACAGGGGAAGTGCAGAA. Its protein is CASSDDRGSAE. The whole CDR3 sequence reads CASSDDRGSAETLYF.

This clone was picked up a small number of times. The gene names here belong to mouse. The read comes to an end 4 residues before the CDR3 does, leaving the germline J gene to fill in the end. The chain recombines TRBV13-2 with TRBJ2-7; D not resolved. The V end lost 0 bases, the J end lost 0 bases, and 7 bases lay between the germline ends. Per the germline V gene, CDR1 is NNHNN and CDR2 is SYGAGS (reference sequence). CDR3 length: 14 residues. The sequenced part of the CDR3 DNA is TGTGCCAGCGGTGATGGAGACTTCTCCTAT. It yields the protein CASGDGDFSY. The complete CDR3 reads CASGDGDFSYEQYF.

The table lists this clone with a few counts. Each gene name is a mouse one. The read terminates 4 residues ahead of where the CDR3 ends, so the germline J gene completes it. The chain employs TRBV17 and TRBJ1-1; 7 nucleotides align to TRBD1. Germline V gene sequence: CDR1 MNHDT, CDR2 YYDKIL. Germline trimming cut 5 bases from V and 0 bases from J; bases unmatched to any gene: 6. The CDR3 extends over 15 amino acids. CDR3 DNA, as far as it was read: TGTGCTAGCAGTCTTGGGGACAGTGCAAACACA. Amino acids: CASSLGDSANT. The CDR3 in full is CASSLGDSANTEVFF.

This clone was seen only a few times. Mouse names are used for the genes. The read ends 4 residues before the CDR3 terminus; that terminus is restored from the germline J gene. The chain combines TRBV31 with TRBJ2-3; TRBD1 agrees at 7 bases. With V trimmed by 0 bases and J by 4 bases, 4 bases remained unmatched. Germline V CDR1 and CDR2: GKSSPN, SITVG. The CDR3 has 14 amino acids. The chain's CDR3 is CAWSLPGQTETLYF. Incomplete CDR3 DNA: TGTGCCTGGAGTCTACCGGGACAGACAGAA.

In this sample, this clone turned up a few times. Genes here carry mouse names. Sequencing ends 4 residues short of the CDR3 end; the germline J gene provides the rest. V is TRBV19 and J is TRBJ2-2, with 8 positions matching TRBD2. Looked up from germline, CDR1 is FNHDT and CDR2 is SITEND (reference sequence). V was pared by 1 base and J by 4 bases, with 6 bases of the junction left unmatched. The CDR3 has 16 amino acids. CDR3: CASSISLGGGTGQLYF. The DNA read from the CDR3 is TGTGCCAGCAGTATAAGTCTGGGGGGCGGCACCGGG.

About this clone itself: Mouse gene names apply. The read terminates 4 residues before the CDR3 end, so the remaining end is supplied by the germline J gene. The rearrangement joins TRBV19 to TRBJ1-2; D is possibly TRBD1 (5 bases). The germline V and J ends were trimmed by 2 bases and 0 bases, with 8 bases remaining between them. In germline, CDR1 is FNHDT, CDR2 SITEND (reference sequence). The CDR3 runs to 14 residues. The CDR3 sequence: CASSMTVANSDYTF. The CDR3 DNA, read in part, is TGTGCCAGCAGTATGACAGTTGCAAACTCC.

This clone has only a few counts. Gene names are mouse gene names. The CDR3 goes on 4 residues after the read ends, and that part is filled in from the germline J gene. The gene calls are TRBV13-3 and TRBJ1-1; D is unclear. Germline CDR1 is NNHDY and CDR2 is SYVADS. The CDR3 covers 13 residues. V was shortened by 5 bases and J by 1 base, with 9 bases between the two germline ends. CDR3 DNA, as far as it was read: TGTGCCAGCAGAAACAGAGGGAACACA. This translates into CASRNRGNT. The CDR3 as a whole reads CASRNRGNTEVFF.

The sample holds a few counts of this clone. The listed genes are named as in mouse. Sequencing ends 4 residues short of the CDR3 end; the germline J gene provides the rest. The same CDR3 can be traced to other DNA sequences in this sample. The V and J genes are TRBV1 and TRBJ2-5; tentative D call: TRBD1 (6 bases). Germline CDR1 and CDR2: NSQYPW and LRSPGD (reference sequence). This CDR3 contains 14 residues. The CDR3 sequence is CTCSAATGRDTQYF. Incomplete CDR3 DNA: TGCACCTGCAGTGCAGCCACAGGGAGAGAC.

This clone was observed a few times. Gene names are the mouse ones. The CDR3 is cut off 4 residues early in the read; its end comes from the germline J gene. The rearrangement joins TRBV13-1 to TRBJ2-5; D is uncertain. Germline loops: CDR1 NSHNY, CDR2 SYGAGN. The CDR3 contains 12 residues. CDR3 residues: CASSAQKDTQYF. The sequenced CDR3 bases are TGTGCCAGCAGTGCCCAGAAAGAC.

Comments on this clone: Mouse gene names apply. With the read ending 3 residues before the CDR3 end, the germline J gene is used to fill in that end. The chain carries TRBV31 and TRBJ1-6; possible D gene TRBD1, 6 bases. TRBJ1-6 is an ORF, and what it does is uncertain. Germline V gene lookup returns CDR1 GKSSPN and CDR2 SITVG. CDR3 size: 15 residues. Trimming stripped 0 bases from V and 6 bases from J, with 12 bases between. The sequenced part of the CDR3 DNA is TGTGCCTGGAGTCTAGGGGGGGCAATTAATTCGCCC. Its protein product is CAWSLGGAINSP. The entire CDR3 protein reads CAWSLGGAINSPLYF.